This is a list of T cell receptor beta chains from one sample in a study of blood T cell repertoires in COVID-19. Generated by immunoSEQ multiplex PCR, the TCRdb table keeps only in-frame clones and is missing some. The sample has some 200,000 clones, 65% to 90% seen once. The specimen sequenced was peripheral blood. These receptors were obtained from an older man with acute or convalescent COVID-19. Each CDR3 is given with its conserved first and last residue. The D gene is left open where the match is weak. The size entry is marked missing in some rows and otherwise reads once, few, many or a size class.

NA,TRBV7-9,TRBD1,TRBJ1-4,CASSGYRGKGEKLFF,TGTGCCAGCAGCGGCTACAGGGGGAAGGGGGAAAAACTGTTTTTT
NA,TRBV29-1,NA,TRBJ1-4,CSHGGPNEKLFF,TGCAGCCATGGAGGCCCGAATGAAAAACTGTTTTTT
NA,TRBV30,NA,TRBJ1-1,CACKRGNSGRDTEAFF,TGTGCCTGTAAACGAGGGAACTCTGGGAGGGACACTGAAGCTTTCTTT
NA,TRBV18,TRBD1,TRBJ2-2,CASRPSGTGNTGELFF,TGTGCCAGCAGGCCTTCCGGGACAGGGAACACCGGGGAGCTGTTTTTT
once,TRBV5-1,NA,TRBJ2-2,CASSLDGVGTGELFF,TGCGCCAGCAGCTTGGACGGGGTAGGGACCGGGGAGCTGTTTTTT
few,TRBV18,NA,TRBJ2-7,CASSPGQYEQYF,TGTGCCAGCTCACCAGGACAGTACGAGCAGTACTTC
once,TRBV18,NA,TRBJ1-1,CASSRGYDTEAFF,TGTGCCAGCTCACGCGGATATGACACTGAAGCTTTCTTT
NA,TRBV6-5,TRBD1,TRBJ1-4,CASRTTGEAFEKLFF,TGTGCCAGCAGGACAACAGGGGAGGCATTTGAAAAACTGTTTTTT
NA,TRBV7-8,NA,TRBJ1-4,CASSPQLSGEKLFF,TGTGCCAGCAGCCCACAGTTAAGCGGTGAAAAACTGTTTTTT
NA,TRBV30,TRBD1,TRBJ2-1,CAWSSGTARNEQFF,TGTGCCTGGAGTTCCGGGACAGCGAGGAATGAGCAGTTCTTC
NA,TRBV9,TRBD1,TRBJ1-1,CASSGRQGANTEAFF,TGTGCCAGCAGCGGGCGTCAGGGGGCGAACACTGAAGCTTTCTTT
NA,TRBV28,NA,TRBJ1-1,CASSLGFWRNTEAFF,TGTGCCAGCAGTTTAGGCTTTTGGAGGAACACTGAAGCTTTCTTT